This TCR beta chain stems from a study of blood T cell repertoires in COVID-19. This table comes from immunoSEQ multiplex PCR, and its TCRdb copy is limited to in-frame clones, with some not included. Among more than 95,000 clones listed, around four fifths were seen once. Trimming at V came to 7 bases and at J to 4 bases, leaving 9 bases not matched to a gene. Germline CDR1 is SGHVS and CDR2 is FNYEAQ. This CDR3 comprises 15 residues. The chain uses TRBV7-6 and TRBJ2-2, with 7 bases fitting TRBD2. This TCR was sampled from a man aged 25 to 45 with acute or convalescent COVID-19. The sequenced sample consisted of peripheral blood. CDR3 sequence (DNA): TGTGCCAGCACCTCCTGGGGGGGGTCCACCGGGGAGCTGTTTTTT. Its translation: CASTSWGGSTGELFF.